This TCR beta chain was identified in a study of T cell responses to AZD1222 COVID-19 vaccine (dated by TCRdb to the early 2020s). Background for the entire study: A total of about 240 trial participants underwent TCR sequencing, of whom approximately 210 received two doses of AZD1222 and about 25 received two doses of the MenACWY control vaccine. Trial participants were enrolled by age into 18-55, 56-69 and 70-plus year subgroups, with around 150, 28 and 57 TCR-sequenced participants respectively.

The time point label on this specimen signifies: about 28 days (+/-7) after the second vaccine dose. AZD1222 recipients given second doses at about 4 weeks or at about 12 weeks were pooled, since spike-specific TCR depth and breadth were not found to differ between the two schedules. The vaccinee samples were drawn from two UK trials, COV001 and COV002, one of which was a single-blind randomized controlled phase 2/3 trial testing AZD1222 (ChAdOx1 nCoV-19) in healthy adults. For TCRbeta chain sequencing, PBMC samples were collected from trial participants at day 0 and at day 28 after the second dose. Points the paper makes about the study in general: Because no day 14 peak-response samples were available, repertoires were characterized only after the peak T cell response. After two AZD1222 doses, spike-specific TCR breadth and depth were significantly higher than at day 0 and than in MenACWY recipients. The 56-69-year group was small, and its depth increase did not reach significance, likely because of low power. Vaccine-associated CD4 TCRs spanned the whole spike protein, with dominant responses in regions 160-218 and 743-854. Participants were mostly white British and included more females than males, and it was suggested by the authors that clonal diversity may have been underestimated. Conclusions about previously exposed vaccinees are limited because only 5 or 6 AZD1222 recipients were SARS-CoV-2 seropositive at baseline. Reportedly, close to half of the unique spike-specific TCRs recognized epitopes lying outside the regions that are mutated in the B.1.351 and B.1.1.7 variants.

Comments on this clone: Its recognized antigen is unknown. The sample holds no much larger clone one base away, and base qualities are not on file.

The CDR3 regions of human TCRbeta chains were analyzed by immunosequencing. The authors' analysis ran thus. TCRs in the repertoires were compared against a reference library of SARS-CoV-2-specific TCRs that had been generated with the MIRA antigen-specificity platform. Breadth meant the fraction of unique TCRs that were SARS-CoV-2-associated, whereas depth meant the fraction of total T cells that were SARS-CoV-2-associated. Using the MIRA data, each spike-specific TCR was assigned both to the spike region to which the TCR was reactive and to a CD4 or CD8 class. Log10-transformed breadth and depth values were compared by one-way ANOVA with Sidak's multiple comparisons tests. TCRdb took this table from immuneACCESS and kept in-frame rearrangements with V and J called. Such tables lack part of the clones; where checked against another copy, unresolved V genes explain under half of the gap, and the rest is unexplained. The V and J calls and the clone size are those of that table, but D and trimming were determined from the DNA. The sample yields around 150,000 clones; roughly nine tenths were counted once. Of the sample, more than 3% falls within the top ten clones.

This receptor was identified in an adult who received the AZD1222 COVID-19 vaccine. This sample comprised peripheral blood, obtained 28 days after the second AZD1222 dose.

The CDR3 has the sequence CASSFSSGRAGVDTQYF. The base sequence is TGTGCCAGCAGCTTTTCGAGCGGGAGGGCGGGAGTAGATACGCAGTATTTT. The sequence is built from TRBV7-2 and TRBJ2-3; 10 bases in the middle match TRBD2. The CDR3 starts with the cysteine, ends with the phenylalanine, and has 17 residues. The read is trimmed to its CDR3 DNA, 51 bases read in frame from base 1. Sequences SGHTA (CDR1) and FQGNSA (CDR2) are obtained from the germline V gene. V lost 3 bases and J lost 5 bases, and the count of bases not matched to a germline gene is 11. Joined to the reference TRBV7-2 and TRBJ2-3 proteins, this CDR3 gives the full variable domain: GAGVSQSPSNKVTEKGKDVELRCDPISGHTALYWYRQSLGQGLEFLIYFQGNSAPDKSGLPSDRFSAERTGGSVSTLTIQRTQQEDSAVYLCASSFSSGRAGVDTQYFGPGTRLTVL.